The T cell receptor beta chain described here comes from a study of blood T cell repertoires in COVID-19. Trimming cost V 3 bases and J 0 bases, with 5 bases left between them. The germline gives CDR1 SGHTA, CDR2 FQGNSA. The CDR3 is 14 amino acids. Repertoires were generated with immunoSEQ multiplex PCR, while TCRdb's copy carries only in-frame clones and drops some. The table lists roughly 120,000 clones, roughly 85% of them singletons. This receptor was identified in an elderly woman with active or convalescent COVID-19. The chain is built from TRBV7-2 and TRBJ2-2; D perhaps matches TRBD2 (5 bases). Sequencing was done on a sample of peripheral blood. The chain's CDR3 is CASSLGANTGELFF. The CDR3 DNA reads as TGTGCCAGCAGCTTGGGAGCGAACACCGGGGAGCTGTTTTTT.